This record looks at one TCR beta chain sequence and its context. Described time point: newly diagnosed GD, antithyroid drugs for less than 3 months. PBMC-derived RNA was used for the TCR library. This specimen comes from a study of regulatory T cells in long-lasting Graves disease. Overall study context: For under 3 months, newly diagnosed Graves' patients had been taking antithyroid drugs.

Relying on iRepertoire HTBI primers and Arm-PCR of CDR3 regions, the team built TCR beta libraries. TCRdb recomputed calls from the multiplex PCR reads with MiXCR, one row per CDR3 protein. The sample shows roughly 320,000 distinct CDR3 sequences, about a sixth of them seen only once. Trimming left V 1 base short and J 9 bases short, with 7 bases between. The CDR3 length is 13 residues. CDR1 MGHRA and CDR2 YSYEKL come from the germline V gene. These sequences were also reported in another study, on T cells in Graves' hyperthyroidism and ophthalmopathy. From that report: Blood shared most expanded thyroid clonotypes above 0.001.

This material consisted of peripheral blood mononuclear cells (PBMCs), taken at new diagnosis, from a patient treated with antithyroid drugs. The TCR comes from a man aged 35 to 55 with Graves disease. This chain uses TRBV4-1 with TRBJ1-6, with no clear D. For the CDR3, the DNA is TGCGCCAGCAGCCAAGTTTACAGTTCACCCCTCCACTTT. This translates into CASSQVYSSPLHF.